This TCR beta chain was found in a study of blood T cell repertoires in COVID-19. The method was immunoSEQ multiplex PCR; TCRdb's version includes in-frame clones alone and lacks a portion of them. Of about 71,000 clones in the sample, about 80% are singletons; the top ten hold roughly 15%. The CDR3 has 14 amino acids. Between the trimmed V and J ends, which lost 0 bases and 7 bases, there was a span of 9 bases. Germline V lookup: CDR1 SGHNT, CDR2 YENEEA. Sequencing was done on a sample of peripheral blood. V usage is TRBV11-3 and J usage is TRBJ2-2; TRBD1 might be the D (5 bases). The sequence was obtained from a woman of 80 years or more with acute or convalescent COVID-19. CDR3 region: CASSLDGANGELFF. In nucleotides, the CDR3 is TGTGCCAGCAGCTTAGATGGGGCTAACGGGGAGCTGTTTTTT.